This T cell receptor (beta chain) stems from a study of T cell repertoires in cytomegalovirus infection (dated 2019 in TCRdb). Notes on the research overall: Alongside well-studied HLA-B-restricted epitopes, the peptide stimulations were aimed at recently identified HLA-C-restricted CMV epitopes, whose presentation resists viral immunomodulation. Donor HLA type was relevant to the analysis, because carriage of CMV infection together with the matching HLA type was indicated by public TCR beta signatures. The research as a whole found: In both this cohort and an independent approximately 370-donor cohort, the cumulative frequency of public TCR beta family members distinguished carriers of CMV infection plus the relevant HLA type. The ex vivo response was dominated by HLA-C-restricted CMV-specific TCR beta clonotypes, and the single most frequent clonotype in two of eight donors was supplied by these HLA-C-restricted clonotypes.

Sequencing took place on an Illumina HiSeq 1500. The raw public reads went through TCRdb reprocessing: fastp at Q25, MiXCR clone calling, in-frame beta chains kept. Merged by CDR3 protein, the rows form single entries marked with the most common genes and DNA. The sample contains under 500,000 distinct CDR3 sequences, 42% of them found a single time. Around 45% of the sample belongs to the ten largest clones. The sample's treatment or condition, from its label and the paper: in vitro stimulation with specific CMV peptide epitopes to enrich CMV-specific T cells. The cysteine opens and the phenylalanine closes a CDR3 of 13 amino acids. The entry retains the CDR3 DNA only, 39 bases that are in frame from base 1. The junction carries 14 bases between V and J, which are trimmed by 6 bases and 8 bases respectively. As encoded in the germline V gene, CDR1 is MNHEY while CDR2 is SVGEGT. Comments on this clonotype: What this receptor recognizes is not known. The input lacks base qualities; no much larger clone sits a single base away.

This sequence originates from a human donor in good health (CMV status not recorded). Some clones in this sample may be carry-over from other donors' samples. Sequencing was performed on cultured PBMCs, taken from culture after CMV antigen stimulation. The chain is encoded by TRBV6-2 or TRBV6-3 joined to TRBJ2-1; D gene: possibly TRBD2, on 5 matching bases. The sequenced DNA is TGTGCCAGCAGCGAGCGGCGGAGTGATGAGCAGTTCTTC. It specifies CASSERRSDEQFF.